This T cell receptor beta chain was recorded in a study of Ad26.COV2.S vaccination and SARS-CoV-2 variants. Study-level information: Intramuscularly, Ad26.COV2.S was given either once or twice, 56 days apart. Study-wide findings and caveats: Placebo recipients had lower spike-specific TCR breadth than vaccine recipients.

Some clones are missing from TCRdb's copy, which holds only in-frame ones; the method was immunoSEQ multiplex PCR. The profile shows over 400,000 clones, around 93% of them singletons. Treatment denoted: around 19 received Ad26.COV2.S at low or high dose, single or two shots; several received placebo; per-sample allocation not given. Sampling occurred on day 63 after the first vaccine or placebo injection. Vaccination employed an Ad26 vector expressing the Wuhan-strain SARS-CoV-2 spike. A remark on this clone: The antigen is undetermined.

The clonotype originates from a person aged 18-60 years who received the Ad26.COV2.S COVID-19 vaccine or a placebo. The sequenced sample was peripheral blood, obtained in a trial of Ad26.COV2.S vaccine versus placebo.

The chain's CDR3 is CASSRQASSYNEQFF. The DNA of the CDR3 is TGTGCCAGTAGTCGACAGGCTAGCTCCTACAATGAGCAGTTCTTC. The chain joins TRBV19 to TRBJ2-1; tentative D call: TRBD1 (6 bases). The V gene lost 5 bases and the J gene lost 0 bases, with 11 bases spanning the gap. This CDR3 is built from 15 residues. Germline assignment: CDR1 LNHDA and CDR2 SQIVND (reference sequence).